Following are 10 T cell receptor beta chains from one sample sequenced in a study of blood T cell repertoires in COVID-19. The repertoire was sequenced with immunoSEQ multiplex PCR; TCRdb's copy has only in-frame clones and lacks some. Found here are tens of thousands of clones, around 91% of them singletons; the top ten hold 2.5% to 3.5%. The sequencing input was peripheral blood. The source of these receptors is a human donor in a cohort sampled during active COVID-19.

Here the CDR3 reads CASSSTGDNTQYF. The CDR3 DNA reads as TGCGCCAGCAGCTCCACAGGGGATAATACGCAGTATTTT. V gene TRBV5-1 combines with J gene TRBJ2-3; 7 bases line up with TRBD1. Germline-derived CDR1 and CDR2 are SGHRS and YFSETQ. The CDR3 has 13 residues. V lost 3 bases, J lost 7 bases, and 5 bases stayed unmatched.

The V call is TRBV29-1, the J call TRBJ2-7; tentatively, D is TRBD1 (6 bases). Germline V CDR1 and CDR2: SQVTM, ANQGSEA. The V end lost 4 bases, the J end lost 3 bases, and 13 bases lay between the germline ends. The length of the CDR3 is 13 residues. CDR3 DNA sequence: TGCAGCGTTGCCCACAGGGTTGGCTACGAGCAGTACTTC. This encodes CSVAHRVGYEQYF.

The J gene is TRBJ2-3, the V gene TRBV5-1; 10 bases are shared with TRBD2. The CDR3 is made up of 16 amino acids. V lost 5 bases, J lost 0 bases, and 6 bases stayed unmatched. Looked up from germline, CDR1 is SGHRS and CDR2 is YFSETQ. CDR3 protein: CASRRGTSASTDTQYF. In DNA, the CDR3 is TGCGCCAGCAGGCGCGGGACTAGCGCAAGCACAGATACGCAGTATTTT. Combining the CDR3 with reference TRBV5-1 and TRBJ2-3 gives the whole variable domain KAGVTQTPRYLIKTRGQQVTLSCSPISGHRSVSWYQQTPGQGLQFLFEYFSETQRNKGNFPGRFSGRQFSNSRSEMNVSTLELGDSALYLCASRRGTSASTDTQYFGPGTRLTVL.

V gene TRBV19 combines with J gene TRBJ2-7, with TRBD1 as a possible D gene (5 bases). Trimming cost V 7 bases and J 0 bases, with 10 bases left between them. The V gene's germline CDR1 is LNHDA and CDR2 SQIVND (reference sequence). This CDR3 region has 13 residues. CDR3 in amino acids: CASTPDNSYEQYF. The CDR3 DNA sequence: TGTGCCAGTACCCCGGACAACTCCTACGAGCAGTACTTC.

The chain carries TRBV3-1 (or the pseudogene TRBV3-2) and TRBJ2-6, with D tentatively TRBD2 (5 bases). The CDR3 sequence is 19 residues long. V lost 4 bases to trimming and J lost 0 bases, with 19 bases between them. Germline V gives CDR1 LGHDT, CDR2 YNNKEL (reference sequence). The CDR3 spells CASSLELVSANSGANVLTF. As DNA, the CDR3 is TGTGCCAGCAGCCTCGAACTAGTATCCGCCAACTCTGGGGCCAACGTCCTGACTTTC.

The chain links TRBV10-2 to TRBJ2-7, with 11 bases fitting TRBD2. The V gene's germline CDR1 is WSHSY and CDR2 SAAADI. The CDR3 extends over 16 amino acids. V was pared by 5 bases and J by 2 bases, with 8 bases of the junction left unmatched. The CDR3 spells CASSLAGGTKAYEQYF. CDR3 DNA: TGCGCCAGCAGTCTAGCGGGAGGAACAAAGGCCTACGAGCAGTACTTC.

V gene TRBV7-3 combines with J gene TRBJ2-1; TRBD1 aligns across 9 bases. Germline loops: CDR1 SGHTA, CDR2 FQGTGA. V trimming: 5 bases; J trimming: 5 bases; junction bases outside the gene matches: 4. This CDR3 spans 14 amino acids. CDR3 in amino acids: CASSRRTGDNEQFF. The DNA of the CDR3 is TGTGCCAGCAGCAGACGGACAGGGGACAATGAGCAGTTCTTC.

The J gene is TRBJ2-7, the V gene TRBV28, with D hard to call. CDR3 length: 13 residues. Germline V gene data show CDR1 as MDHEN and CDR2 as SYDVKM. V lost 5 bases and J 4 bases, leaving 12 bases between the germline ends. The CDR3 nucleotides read TGTGCCAGCAGTCCCCCTGCAACTTACGAGCAGTACTTC. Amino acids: CASSPPATYEQYF.

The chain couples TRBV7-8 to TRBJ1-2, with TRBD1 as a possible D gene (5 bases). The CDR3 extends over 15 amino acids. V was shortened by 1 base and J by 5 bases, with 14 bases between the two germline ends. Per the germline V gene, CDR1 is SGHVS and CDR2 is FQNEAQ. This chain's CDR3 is CASSLGPGLWYGYTF. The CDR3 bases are TGTGCCAGCAGCTTAGGTCCAGGGCTCTGGTATGGCTACACCTTC. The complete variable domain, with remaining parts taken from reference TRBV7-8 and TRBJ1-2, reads GAGVSQSPRYKVAKRGQDVALRCDPISGHVSLFWYQQALGQGPEFLTYFQNEAQLDKSGLPSDRFFAERPEGSVSTLKIQRTQQEDSAVYLCASSLGPGLWYGYTFGSGTRLTVV.

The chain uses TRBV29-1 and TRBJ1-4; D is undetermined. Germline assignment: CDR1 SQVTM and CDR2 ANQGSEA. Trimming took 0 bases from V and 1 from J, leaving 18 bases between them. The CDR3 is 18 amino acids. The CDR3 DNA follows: TGCAGCGTTGAAGATTTCGAGGGAAGGCCTGAAACTAATGAAAAACTGTTTTTT. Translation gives CSVEDFEGRPETNEKLFF.